These 9 T cell receptor beta chains came from one sample sequenced in a study of blood T cell repertoires in COVID-19. Generated by immunoSEQ multiplex PCR, the TCRdb table keeps only in-frame clones and is missing some. The sample carries about 270,000 clones, 88% recorded once. The sequencing sample was made of PBMCs or T cells enriched from blood (not recorded which). These receptors originate from a woman aged 45-65 years who had recovered from COVID-19.

The gene calls are TRBV7-2 and TRBJ2-6, with 8 nucleotides matching TRBD2. The CDR3 spans 18 residues. Trimming at V came to 3 bases and at J to 0 bases, leaving 7 bases not matched to a gene. CDR1 is SGHTA, CDR2 FQGNSA, per germline. CDR3 DNA sequence: TGTGCCAGCAGCTTCCCTCGGGCGGGGGGCTCTGGGGCCAACGTCCTGACTTTC. This codes for CASSFPRAGGSGANVLTF. The full variable domain, with the rest looked up from reference TRBV7-2 and TRBJ2-6, is GAGVSQSPSNKVTEKGKDVELRCDPISGHTALYWYRQSLGQGLEFLIYFQGNSAPDKSGLPSDRFSAERTGGSVSTLTIQRTQQEDSAVYLCASSFPRAGGSGANVLTFGAGSRLTVL.

As DNA, the CDR3 is TGTGCCAGCAGCGTCGACAGCCCGGCCACTGAAGCTTTCTTT. It is translated as CASSVDSPATEAFF. This chain connects TRBV7-2 to TRBJ1-1, with a possible D match to TRBD1 (5 bases). The length of the CDR3 is 14 residues. The ends were cut back, 5 bases at V and 4 bases at J, with 14 bases in the middle. Looked up from germline, CDR1 is SGHTA and CDR2 is FQGNSA.

The genes are TRBV5-5 and TRBJ2-3; TRBD1 matches at 8 bases. The CDR3 runs 19 residues. Germline CDR1 reads SGHKS; CDR2 reads YYEKEE (reference sequence). Trimming took 3 bases from V and 0 from J; bases not matched to a gene: 15. In nucleotides, the CDR3 is TGTGCCAGCAGCTCGGCGACAACGGACAGGGTTTTCAGCACAGATACGCAGTATTTT. Its protein product is CASSSATTDRVFSTDTQYF.

This clone occurred a few times. The chain has TRBV29-1 and TRBJ2-2; D is perhaps TRBD1 (5 bases). V was cut by 6 bases and J by 7 bases, with 18 bases left in between. This CDR3 spans 14 amino acids. CDR1 SQVTM and CDR2 ANQGSEA come from the germline V gene. DNA for the CDR3: TGCAGCGTAAAGAAGCAAGGGGATGGCGGGGAGCTGTTTTTT. It translates to CSVKKQGDGGELFF.

The chain joins TRBV3-1 (or the pseudogene TRBV3-2) to TRBJ1-5, with 7 bases fitting TRBD1. In germline, CDR1 is LGHDT, CDR2 YNNKEL (reference sequence). This CDR3 spans 15 amino acids. Losses at the gene ends were 4 bases for V and 2 bases for J; bases not matched to a gene: 5. Written as DNA, the CDR3 is TGTGCCAGCAGCCTTCGCGGACAGGGCAATCAGCCCCAGCATTTT. Translated, it gives CASSLRGQGNQPQHF.

This clone was counted between two and nine times. The genes are TRBV6-5 and TRBJ1-3; D is ambiguous. Germline assignment: CDR1 MNHEY and CDR2 SVGAGI. This CDR3 has 14 amino acids. Between the trimmed V and J ends, which lost 7 bases and 2 bases, there was a span of 12 bases. The CDR3 is CASTPTAAGNTIYF. The DNA of the CDR3 is TGTGCCAGCACCCCCACAGCCGCTGGAAACACCATATATTTT.

The genes are TRBV15 and TRBJ1-2; unclear D gene. This CDR3 spans 14 amino acids. CDR1 and CDR2 from the germline V gene are LNHNV and YYDKDF (reference sequence). V was clipped by 6 bases and J by 4 bases, with 15 bases between them. The CDR3 here is CATSSQEGTYGYTF. CDR3 bases: TGTGCCACCAGTTCCCAAGAGGGTACCTATGGCTACACCTTC.

This clone was seen more than once but under ten times. The chain joins TRBV15 to TRBJ2-7; 12 bases fit TRBD2. Germline lookup yields CDR1 LNHNV and CDR2 YYDKDF (reference sequence). There are 18 residues in the CDR3. The trim removed 0 bases at V and 7 bases at J, leaving 13 bases unmatched. CDR3 region: CATSRDSLAGGPVGEQYF. Here the CDR3 DNA reads TGTGCCACCAGCAGAGATAGCCTAGCGGGAGGGCCGGTAGGTGAGCAGTACTTC.

The rearrangement joins TRBV28 to TRBJ1-5, with D perhaps matching TRBD1 (6 bases). Trimming stripped 6 bases from V and 0 bases from J, with 15 bases between. The germline gives CDR1 MDHEN, CDR2 SYDVKM. The CDR3 spans 16 residues. The CDR3: CASSPGTSYSNQPQHF. The CDR3 DNA reads TGTGCCAGCAGCCCCGGGACAAGTTATAGCAATCAGCCCCAGCATTTT.